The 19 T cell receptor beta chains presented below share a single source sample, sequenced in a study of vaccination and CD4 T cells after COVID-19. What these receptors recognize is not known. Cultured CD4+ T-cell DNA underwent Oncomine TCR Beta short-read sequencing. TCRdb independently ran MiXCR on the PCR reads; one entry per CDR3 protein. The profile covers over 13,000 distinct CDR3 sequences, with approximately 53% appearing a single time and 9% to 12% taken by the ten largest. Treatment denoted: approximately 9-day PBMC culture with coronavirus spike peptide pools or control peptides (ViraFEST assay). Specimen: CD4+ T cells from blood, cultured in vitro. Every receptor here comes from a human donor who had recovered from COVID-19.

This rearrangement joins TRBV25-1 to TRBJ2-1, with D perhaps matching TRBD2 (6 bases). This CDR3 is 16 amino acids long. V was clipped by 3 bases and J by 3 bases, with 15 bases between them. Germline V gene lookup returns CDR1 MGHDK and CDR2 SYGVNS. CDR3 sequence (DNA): TGTGCCAGCAGTGATCCCGCGGGAAACGTCTACAATGAGCAGTTCTTC. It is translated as CASSDPAGNVYNEQFF.

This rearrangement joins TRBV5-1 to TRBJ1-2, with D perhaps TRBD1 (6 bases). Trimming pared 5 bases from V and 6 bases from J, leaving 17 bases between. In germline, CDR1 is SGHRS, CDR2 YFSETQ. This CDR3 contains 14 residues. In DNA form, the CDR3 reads TGCGCCAGCAGTCTTTTCCCCGGGGACAATGGCTACACCTTC. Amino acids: CASSLFPGDNGYTF. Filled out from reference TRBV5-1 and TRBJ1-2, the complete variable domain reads KAGVTQTPRYLIKTRGQQVTLSCSPISGHRSVSWYQQTPGQGLQFLFEYFSETQRNKGNFPGRFSGRQFSNSRSEMNVSTLELGDSALYLCASSLFPGDNGYTFGSGTRLTVV.

CDR3 region: CACESSYNEQFF. The CDR3 nucleotides read TGTGCCTGCGAAAGCTCCTACAATGAGCAGTTCTTC. The V and J genes are TRBV7-9 and TRBJ2-1; D unresolved. This CDR3 is built from 12 residues. Germline values: CDR1 SEHNR, CDR2 FQNEAQ (reference sequence). V lost 11 bases, J lost 0 bases, and 8 bases lay in between.

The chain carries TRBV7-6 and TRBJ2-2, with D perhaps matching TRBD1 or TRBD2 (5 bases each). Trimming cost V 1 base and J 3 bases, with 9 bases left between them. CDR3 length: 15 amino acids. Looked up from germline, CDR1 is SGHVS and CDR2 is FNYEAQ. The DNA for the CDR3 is TGTGCCAGCAGCTTAGAAGGGACCCACACCGGGGAGCTGTTTTTT. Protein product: CASSLEGTHTGELFF.

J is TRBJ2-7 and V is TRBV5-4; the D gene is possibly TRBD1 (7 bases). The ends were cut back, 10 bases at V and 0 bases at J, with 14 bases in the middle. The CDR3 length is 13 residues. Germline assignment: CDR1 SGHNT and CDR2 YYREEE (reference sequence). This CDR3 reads CALGRGDSYEQYF. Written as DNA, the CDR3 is TGTGCCCTAGGCAGGGGGGACTCCTACGAGCAGTACTTC.

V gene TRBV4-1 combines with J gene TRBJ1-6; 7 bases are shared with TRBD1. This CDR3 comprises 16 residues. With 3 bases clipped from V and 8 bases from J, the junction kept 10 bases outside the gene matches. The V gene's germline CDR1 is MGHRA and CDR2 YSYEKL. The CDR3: CASSQERQGLDSPLHF. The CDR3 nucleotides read TGCGCCAGCAGCCAGGAACGACAGGGTCTGGATTCACCCCTCCACTTT.

The CDR3 nucleotides are TGTGCCAGCAGCATAACCGGGACAGAAATTAACTATGGCTACACCTTC. This codes for CASSITGTEINYGYTF. The genes are TRBV5-5 and TRBJ1-2, with 7 bases identical to TRBD1. Germline V gene lookup returns CDR1 SGHKS and CDR2 YYEKEE (reference sequence). V dropped 4 bases and J dropped 1; count of bases not matched to a gene: 10. The CDR3 runs to 16 residues.

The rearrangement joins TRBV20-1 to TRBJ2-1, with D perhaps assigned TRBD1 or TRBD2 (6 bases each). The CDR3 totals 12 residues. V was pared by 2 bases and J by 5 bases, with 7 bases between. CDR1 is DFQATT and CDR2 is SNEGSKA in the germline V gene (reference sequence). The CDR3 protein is CSARRGDNEQFF. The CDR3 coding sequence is TGCAGTGCTAGAAGGGGGGACAATGAGCAGTTCTTC.

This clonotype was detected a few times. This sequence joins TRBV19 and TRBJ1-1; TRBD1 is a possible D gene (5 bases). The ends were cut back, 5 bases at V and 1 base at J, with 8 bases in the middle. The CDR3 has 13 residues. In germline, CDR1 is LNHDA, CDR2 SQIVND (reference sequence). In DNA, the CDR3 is TGTGCCAGTAGTGCAGGGAGGAACACTGAAGCTTTCTTT. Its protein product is CASSAGRNTEAFF.

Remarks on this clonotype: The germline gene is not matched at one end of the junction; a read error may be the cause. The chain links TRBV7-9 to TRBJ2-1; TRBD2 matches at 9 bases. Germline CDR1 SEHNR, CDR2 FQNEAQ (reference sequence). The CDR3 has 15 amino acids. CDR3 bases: TGTGCCAGCACCCTTAGCGGGAGCAACTACAAAGAGCAGTTCTTC. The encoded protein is CASTLSGSNYKEQFF.

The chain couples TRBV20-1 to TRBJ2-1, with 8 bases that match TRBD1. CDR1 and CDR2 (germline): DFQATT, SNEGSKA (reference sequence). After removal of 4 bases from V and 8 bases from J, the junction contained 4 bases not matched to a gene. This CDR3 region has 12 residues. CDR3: CSAKKTGDEQFF. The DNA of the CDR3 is TGCAGTGCTAAGAAGACAGGGGATGAGCAGTTCTTC.

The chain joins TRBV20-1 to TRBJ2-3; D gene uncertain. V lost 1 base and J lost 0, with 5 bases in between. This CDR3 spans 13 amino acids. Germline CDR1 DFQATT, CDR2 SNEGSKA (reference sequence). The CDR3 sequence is CSARGESTDTQYF. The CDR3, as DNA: TGCAGTGCTAGAGGAGAGAGCACAGATACGCAGTATTTT.

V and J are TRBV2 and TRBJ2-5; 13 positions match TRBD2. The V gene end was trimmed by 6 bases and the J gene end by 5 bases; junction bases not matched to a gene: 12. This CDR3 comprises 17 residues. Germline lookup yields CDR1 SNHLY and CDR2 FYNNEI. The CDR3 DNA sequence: TGTGCCAGCAGAGCCCGACTAGCGGGGGGAACGCGGGAGACCCAGTACTTC. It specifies CASRARLAGGTRETQYF.

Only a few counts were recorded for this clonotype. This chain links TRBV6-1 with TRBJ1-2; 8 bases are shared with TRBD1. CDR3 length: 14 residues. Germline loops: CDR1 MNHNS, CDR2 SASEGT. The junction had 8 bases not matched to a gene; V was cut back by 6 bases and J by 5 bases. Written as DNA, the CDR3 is TGTGCCAGCAGCCCTAGGACAGGGATGTATGGCTACACCTTC. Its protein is CASSPRTGMYGYTF.

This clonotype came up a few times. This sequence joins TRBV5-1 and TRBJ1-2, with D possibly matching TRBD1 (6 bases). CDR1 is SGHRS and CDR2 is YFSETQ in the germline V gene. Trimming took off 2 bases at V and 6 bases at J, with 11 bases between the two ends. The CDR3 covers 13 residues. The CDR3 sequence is CASSLNRADGYTF. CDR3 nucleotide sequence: TGCGCCAGCAGCTTAAACAGGGCGGATGGCTACACCTTC.

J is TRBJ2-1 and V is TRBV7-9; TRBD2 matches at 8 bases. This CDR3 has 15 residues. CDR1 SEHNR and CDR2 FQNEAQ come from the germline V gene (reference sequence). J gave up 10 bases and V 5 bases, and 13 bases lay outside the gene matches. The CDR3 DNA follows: TGTGCCAGCAGCCCGACGGGACTAGTAATAGGCGAGCAGTTCTTC. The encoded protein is CASSPTGLVIGEQFF.

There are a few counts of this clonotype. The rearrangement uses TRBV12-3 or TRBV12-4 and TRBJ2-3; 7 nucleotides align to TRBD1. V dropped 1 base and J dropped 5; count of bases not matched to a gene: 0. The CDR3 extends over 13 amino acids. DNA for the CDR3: TGTGCCAGCAGTTTAGACAGGGGAGATACGCAGTATTTT. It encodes CASSLDRGDTQYF.

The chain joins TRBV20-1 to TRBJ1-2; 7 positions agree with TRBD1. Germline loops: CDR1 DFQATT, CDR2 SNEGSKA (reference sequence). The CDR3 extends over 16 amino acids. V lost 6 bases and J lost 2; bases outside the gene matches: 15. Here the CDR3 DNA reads TGCAGTGCCCCACCCCCGGCCAGGGGGGCGAACTATGGCTACACCTTC. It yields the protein CSAPPPARGANYGYTF.

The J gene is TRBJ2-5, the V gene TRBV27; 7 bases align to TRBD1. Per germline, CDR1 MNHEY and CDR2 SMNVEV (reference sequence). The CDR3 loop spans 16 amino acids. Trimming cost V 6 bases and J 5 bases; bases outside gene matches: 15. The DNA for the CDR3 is TGTGCCAGCAGACCTTTTACGGCAGGGGGTCGGGAGACCCAGTACTTC. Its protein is CASRPFTAGGRETQYF.